The rows below give T cell receptor beta chains drawn from one sample of a study of beta chain features in type 1 diabetes. The method was immunoSEQ multiplex PCR; TCRdb's version includes in-frame clones alone and lacks a portion of them. The sample includes 200,000 to 300,000 clones, just over 20% of them seen just once. Source material: naive CD4+ T cells from blood. The receptors originated from a middle-aged woman with type 1 diabetes. The CDR3 runs from the conserved cysteine through the conserved F or W. Each record gives: V gene, J gene, clone size, D gene, CDR3 DNA, CDR3 protein. D genes are given only for firm matches. Part of the rows lack a size; the others show once, few, many or a class for expanded clones.

V gene: TRBV6-5; J gene: TRBJ1-2; clone size: NA; D gene: TRBD1; CDR3 DNA: TGTGCCAGCAGCGTGGGACAGGGAGGGTACTATGGCTACACCTTC; CDR3 protein: CASSVGQGGYYGYTF
V gene: TRBV30; J gene: TRBJ1-2; clone size: NA; D gene: NA; CDR3 DNA: TGTGCCTGGAGTACCAGGGGAGGGAATGGCTACACCTTC; CDR3 protein: CAWSTRGGNGYTF
V gene: TRBV7-3; J gene: TRBJ2-3; clone size: NA; D gene: NA; CDR3 DNA: TGTGCCAGCAGCTCTGGCAGCACAGATACGCAGTATTTT; CDR3 protein: CASSSGSTDTQYF
V gene: TRBV5-4; J gene: TRBJ1-1; clone size: few; D gene: NA; CDR3 DNA: TGTGCCAGCAGCTTCAGTTCAGCGATGTACACTGAAGCTTTCTTT; CDR3 protein: CASSFSSAMYTEAFF
V gene: TRBV15; J gene: TRBJ2-5; clone size: NA; D gene: NA; CDR3 DNA: TGTGCCACCAGCAGAGATCTGGTAGATGGAGAGACCCAGTACTTC; CDR3 protein: CATSRDLVDGETQYF
V gene: TRBV5-1; J gene: TRBJ2-7; clone size: NA; D gene: TRBD1; CDR3 DNA: TGCGCCAGCAGCACGGGACAGCCCTCTCTAAAATACGAGCAGTACTTC; CDR3 protein: CASSTGQPSLKYEQYF
V gene: TRBV6-1; J gene: TRBJ2-5; clone size: few; D gene: TRBD2; CDR3 DNA: TGTGCCAGCAGTGTGGGACTAGCGGGGGCCCAAGAGACCCAGTACTTC; CDR3 protein: CASSVGLAGAQETQYF
V gene: TRBV6-5; J gene: TRBJ1-1; clone size: NA; D gene: NA; CDR3 DNA: TGTGCCAGCAGTGGCAGGGTGAACACTGAAGCTTTCTTT; CDR3 protein: CASSGRVNTEAFF
V gene: TRBV4-1; J gene: TRBJ2-2; clone size: NA; D gene: TRBD1; CDR3 DNA: TGCGCCAGCAGCCAATTGACAGGGGGCTTTAGCACCGGGGAGCTGTTTTTT; CDR3 protein: CASSQLTGGFSTGELFF
V gene: TRBV28; J gene: TRBJ2-5; clone size: few; D gene: TRBD2; CDR3 DNA: TGTGCCAGCAGATCCGGGACTAGTAGGGAGACCCAGTACTTC; CDR3 protein: CASRSGTSRETQYF
V gene: TRBV19; J gene: TRBJ2-1; clone size: few; D gene: NA; CDR3 DNA: TGTGCCAGTAGTATAGAGGCGACCAGGCACAATGAGCAGTTCTTC; CDR3 protein: CASSIEATRHNEQFF
V gene: TRBV19; J gene: TRBJ1-3; clone size: NA; D gene: TRBD1; CDR3 DNA: TGTGCCAGTAGCCGAACAGGGGTCGGAAACACCATATATTTT; CDR3 protein: CASSRTGVGNTIYF
V gene: TRBV28; J gene: TRBJ2-1; clone size: few; D gene: TRBD2; CDR3 DNA: TGTGCCAGCAGTTCCCTTAGCGGGAGAACTTACAATGAGCAGTTCTTC; CDR3 protein: CASSSLSGRTYNEQFF
V gene: TRBV28; J gene: TRBJ2-5; clone size: NA; D gene: NA; CDR3 DNA: TGTGCCAGCAGTTTATTACAGGCCGGCATGGAGACCCAGTACTTC; CDR3 protein: CASSLLQAGMETQYF
V gene: TRBV9; J gene: TRBJ2-6; clone size: NA; D gene: NA; CDR3 DNA: TGTGCCAGCAGCGTAACAGGGTCCGGGGCCAACGTCCTGACTTTC; CDR3 protein: CASSVTGSGANVLTF
V gene: TRBV5-1; J gene: TRBJ2-1; clone size: few; D gene: TRBD2; CDR3 DNA: TGCGCCAGCAGCCCCTGGGACTACCAAAATGAGCAGTTCTTC; CDR3 protein: CASSPWDYQNEQFF
V gene: TRBV27; J gene: TRBJ1-2; clone size: few; D gene: TRBD1; CDR3 DNA: TGTGCCAGCAGTTTAGTACAGGGGACCGGCTACACCTTC; CDR3 protein: CASSLVQGTGYTF
V gene: TRBV7-3; J gene: TRBJ2-6; clone size: NA; D gene: NA; CDR3 DNA: TGTGCCAGCAGCTTAACATGGGGGCTGGGGGCCAACGTCCTGACTTTC; CDR3 protein: CASSLTWGLGANVLTF
V gene: TRBV7-2; J gene: TRBJ1-1; clone size: NA; D gene: TRBD1; CDR3 DNA: TGTGCCAGCAGGAGGGGGCGAGAAGGCACTGAAGCTTTCTTT; CDR3 protein: CASRRGREGTEAFF
V gene: TRBV15; J gene: TRBJ2-7; clone size: NA; D gene: NA; CDR3 DNA: TGTGCCACCAGCAGAGAGGCTACACAGGGCGGGTACGAGCAGTACTTC; CDR3 protein: CATSREATQGGYEQYF
V gene: TRBV5-4; J gene: TRBJ1-4; clone size: NA; D gene: TRBD1; CDR3 DNA: TGTGCCAGCAGCTTTGGGACAGGGGATGAAAAACTGTTTTTT; CDR3 protein: CASSFGTGDEKLFF
V gene: TRBV9; J gene: TRBJ2-2; clone size: few; D gene: NA; CDR3 DNA: TGTGCCAGCAGCGCCGCGGACACCGGGGAGCTGTTTTTT; CDR3 protein: CASSAADTGELFF
V gene: TRBV5-1; J gene: TRBJ1-2; clone size: NA; D gene: NA; CDR3 DNA: TGCGCCAGCAGCCCCTGGAGGGAGGAGGATGGCTACACCTTC; CDR3 protein: CASSPWREEDGYTF
V gene: TRBV28; J gene: TRBJ1-2; clone size: few; D gene: NA; CDR3 DNA: TGTGCCAGCAATCCAGCTAACTATGGCTACACCTTC; CDR3 protein: CASNPANYGYTF
V gene: TRBV28; J gene: TRBJ2-1; clone size: few; D gene: TRBD2; CDR3 DNA: TGTGCCAGCAGTCTCGGACTAGCGGGGGCTAATGAGCAGTTCTTC; CDR3 protein: CASSLGLAGANEQFF
V gene: TRBV2; J gene: TRBJ2-3; clone size: NA; D gene: TRBD2; CDR3 DNA: TGTGCCAGCAGACGCCGACTAGCGGGGGCGGGCACAGATACGCAGTATTTT; CDR3 protein: CASRRRLAGAGTDTQYF
V gene: TRBV5-6; J gene: TRBJ1-4; clone size: NA; D gene: NA; CDR3 DNA: TGTGCCAGCAGCTTGGACGGGGGAGCTAATGAAAAACTGTTTTTT; CDR3 protein: CASSLDGGANEKLFF
V gene: TRBV2; J gene: TRBJ2-5; clone size: NA; D gene: NA; CDR3 DNA: TGTGCCAGCAGGGGCGCGGGGGAGACCCAGTACTTC; CDR3 protein: CASRGAGETQYF
V gene: TRBV11-1; J gene: TRBJ1-1; clone size: NA; D gene: NA; CDR3 DNA: TGTGCCAGCAGCTTAAGACTCCCCAGGAACACTGAAGCTTTCTTT; CDR3 protein: CASSLRLPRNTEAFF
V gene: TRBV18; J gene: TRBJ2-4; clone size: NA; D gene: NA; CDR3 DNA: TGTGCCAGCTCATCACGGACCGAGAAGGGGAACATTCAGTACTTC; CDR3 protein: CASSSRTEKGNIQYF
V gene: TRBV29-1; J gene: TRBJ2-5; clone size: few; D gene: NA; CDR3 DNA: TGCAGCGTTGACACAGTTCAAGAGACCCAGTACTTC; CDR3 protein: CSVDTVQETQYF
V gene: TRBV29-1; J gene: TRBJ2-1; clone size: few; D gene: TRBD1; CDR3 DNA: TGCAGCGCCGACAGGGGGCCCATCAATGAGCAGTTCTTC; CDR3 protein: CSADRGPINEQFF
V gene: TRBV7-3; J gene: TRBJ2-1; clone size: NA; D gene: TRBD2; CDR3 DNA: TGTGCCAGCAGCGCCCAGCGGGGTAGCTCCTACAATGAGCAGTTCTTC; CDR3 protein: CASSAQRGSSYNEQFF
V gene: TRBV30; J gene: TRBJ1-2; clone size: few; D gene: NA; CDR3 DNA: TGTGCCTGGAGTGTATCCGTTAACTATGGCTACACCTTC; CDR3 protein: CAWSVSVNYGYTF
V gene: TRBV7-9; J gene: TRBJ1-6; clone size: NA; D gene: TRBD1; CDR3 DNA: TGTGCCAGCAGAACGACAGGGGATAATTCACCCCTCCACTTT; CDR3 protein: CASRTTGDNSPLHF
V gene: TRBV7-9; J gene: TRBJ2-1; clone size: NA; D gene: NA; CDR3 DNA: TGTGCCAGCAGCTTCCTAGGGAGTAGCGACAATGAGCAGTTCTTC; CDR3 protein: CASSFLGSSDNEQFF
V gene: TRBV4-3; J gene: TRBJ2-7; clone size: NA; D gene: NA; CDR3 DNA: TGCGCCAGCAGCCAAGATCCGAACAGGCGTACCTACGAGCAGTACTTC; CDR3 protein: CASSQDPNRRTYEQYF
V gene: TRBV9; J gene: TRBJ2-7; clone size: few; D gene: TRBD2; CDR3 DNA: TGTGCCAGCAGCCGGACTAGCGGGCCTCCCTACGAGCAGTACTTC; CDR3 protein: CASSRTSGPPYEQYF
V gene: TRBV28; J gene: TRBJ2-5; clone size: NA; D gene: TRBD2; CDR3 DNA: TGTGCCAGCAGTTTCTCACTAGCGGATCAAGAGACCCAGTACTTC; CDR3 protein: CASSFSLADQETQYF
V gene: TRBV9; J gene: TRBJ2-1; clone size: NA; D gene: NA; CDR3 DNA: TGTGCCAGCAGCGTAGTTAGCTCCTACAATGAGCAGTTCTTC; CDR3 protein: CASSVVSSYNEQFF
V gene: TRBV5-4; J gene: TRBJ2-1; clone size: NA; D gene: TRBD2; CDR3 DNA: TGTGCCAGCAGCTTGGGACTAGCGGGAGGGCAGGTGGAGCAGTTCTTC; CDR3 protein: CASSLGLAGGQVEQFF
V gene: TRBV7-9; J gene: TRBJ1-1; clone size: few; D gene: TRBD1; CDR3 DNA: TGTGCCAGCAGCCTGGGACAGGGCACTGAAGCTTTCTTT; CDR3 protein: CASSLGQGTEAFF
V gene: TRBV7-9; J gene: TRBJ1-1; clone size: NA; D gene: TRBD1; CDR3 DNA: TGTGCCAGCAGCCTGCCCCGGACAGGTATAAACACTGAAGCTTTCTTT; CDR3 protein: CASSLPRTGINTEAFF
V gene: TRBV28; J gene: TRBJ2-7; clone size: few; D gene: NA; CDR3 DNA: TGTGCCAGCAGTTCCGGGACACTATCCTACGAGCAGTACTTC; CDR3 protein: CASSSGTLSYEQYF
V gene: TRBV28; J gene: TRBJ2-7; clone size: few; D gene: TRBD1; CDR3 DNA: TGTGCCACCCGCCGACAGGGGCGAACGTACGAGCAGTACTTC; CDR3 protein: CATRRQGRTYEQYF
V gene: TRBV2; J gene: TRBJ2-7; clone size: NA; D gene: TRBD2; CDR3 DNA: TGTGCCAACACCCAACCGGGAGGGCCCTACGAGCAGTACTTC; CDR3 protein: CANTQPGGPYEQYF
V gene: TRBV30; J gene: TRBJ2-1; clone size: few; D gene: TRBD2; CDR3 DNA: TGTGCCTGGAGCGGGACTAGCGGTTACAATGAGCAGTTCTTC; CDR3 protein: CAWSGTSGYNEQFF
V gene: TRBV5-1; J gene: TRBJ2-6; clone size: few; D gene: NA; CDR3 DNA: TGCGCTTCCGGGGGGCTCACTGGGGCCAACGTCCTGACTTTC; CDR3 protein: CASGGLTGANVLTF
V gene: TRBV9; J gene: TRBJ2-5; clone size: few; D gene: TRBD2; CDR3 DNA: TGTGCCAGCAGCCAAGCTGCGGGAGCCGACGAGACCCAGTACTTC; CDR3 protein: CASSQAAGADETQYF
V gene: TRBV4-2; J gene: TRBJ1-6; clone size: NA; D gene: NA; CDR3 DNA: TGTGCCAGCAGCCAAGTTTTCGGGGATTCACCCCTCCACTTT; CDR3 protein: CASSQVFGDSPLHF
V gene: TRBV9; J gene: TRBJ2-7; clone size: few; D gene: TRBD1; CDR3 DNA: TGTGCCAGCAGCCTGGGACAGGTGACCTACGAGCAGTACTTC; CDR3 protein: CASSLGQVTYEQYF
V gene: TRBV9; J gene: TRBJ2-5; clone size: few; D gene: NA; CDR3 DNA: TGTGCCAGCAGCGTCGGAGGGGGCGGCCGGGAGACCCAGTACTTC; CDR3 protein: CASSVGGGGRETQYF
V gene: TRBV18; J gene: TRBJ1-6; clone size: NA; D gene: TRBD1; CDR3 DNA: TGTGCCAGCTCACCCGACAGGGTGGAGGTTTCACCCCTCCACTTT; CDR3 protein: CASSPDRVEVSPLHF
V gene: TRBV28; J gene: TRBJ1-4; clone size: few; D gene: NA; CDR3 DNA: TGTGCCAGCAGTTTAGCGACGAGGCTGTTTTTT; CDR3 protein: CASSLATRLFF
V gene: TRBV18; J gene: TRBJ2-7; clone size: few; D gene: TRBD1; CDR3 DNA: TGTGCCAGCTCCCCCGGACAGGGGTACTCCTACGAGCAGTACTTC; CDR3 protein: CASSPGQGYSYEQYF
V gene: TRBV15; J gene: TRBJ1-1; clone size: NA; D gene: NA; CDR3 DNA: TGTGCCACCAGCAGAGATTCCCGACAGTTTGAAGCTTTCTTT; CDR3 protein: CATSRDSRQFEAFF
V gene: TRBV13; J gene: TRBJ1-5; clone size: few; D gene: NA; CDR3 DNA: TGTGCCAGCAGCTTAGGGGGCCAGCCCCAGCATTTT; CDR3 protein: CASSLGGQPQHF
V gene: TRBV9; J gene: TRBJ2-3; clone size: NA; D gene: NA; CDR3 DNA: TGTGCCAGCAGCGTAGGGGGCCTACGGTCAGATACGCAGTATTTT; CDR3 protein: CASSVGGLRSDTQYF